The clone carrying this T cell receptor beta chain was counted between two and nine times. The antigen is not known. Together with a sample-barcoded 5' primer, a J-beta primer mix was included in a second PCR lasting about 6 to 12 cycles. Each cDNA molecule, via a template-switch adaptor with 12 random nucleotides, was tagged. Each sample yielded at least 2.5 million CDR3-containing paired-end reads. A single record per CDR3 protein comes from TCRdb applying MiXCR to the 5' RACE reads. The repertoire holds roughly 1,500,000 distinct CDR3 sequences, about 35% seen once, with around 11% in the top ten. The source of the sample is a study of blood T cells in healthy people across ages. Regarding the study as a whole: Donor CMV status was unknown, possibly confounding expanded clonotype changes. Significant beta diversity loss was already apparent by age roughly 44, declining roughly linearly.

The sequenced sample consisted of blood. The receptor was derived from a woman in her twenties or thirties in good health.

CDR3 region: CASTRLAALTDTQYF. The CDR3 bases are TGTGCCAGCACCCGACTAGCGGCACTCACAGATACGCAGTATTTT. The genes are TRBV27 and TRBJ2-3; 9 nucleotides align to TRBD2. The J segment lost 2 bases and the V segment lost 7 bases, leaving 7 bases of the junction unmatched. Looked up from germline, CDR1 is MNHEY and CDR2 is SMNVEV (reference sequence). The CDR3 covers 15 residues.